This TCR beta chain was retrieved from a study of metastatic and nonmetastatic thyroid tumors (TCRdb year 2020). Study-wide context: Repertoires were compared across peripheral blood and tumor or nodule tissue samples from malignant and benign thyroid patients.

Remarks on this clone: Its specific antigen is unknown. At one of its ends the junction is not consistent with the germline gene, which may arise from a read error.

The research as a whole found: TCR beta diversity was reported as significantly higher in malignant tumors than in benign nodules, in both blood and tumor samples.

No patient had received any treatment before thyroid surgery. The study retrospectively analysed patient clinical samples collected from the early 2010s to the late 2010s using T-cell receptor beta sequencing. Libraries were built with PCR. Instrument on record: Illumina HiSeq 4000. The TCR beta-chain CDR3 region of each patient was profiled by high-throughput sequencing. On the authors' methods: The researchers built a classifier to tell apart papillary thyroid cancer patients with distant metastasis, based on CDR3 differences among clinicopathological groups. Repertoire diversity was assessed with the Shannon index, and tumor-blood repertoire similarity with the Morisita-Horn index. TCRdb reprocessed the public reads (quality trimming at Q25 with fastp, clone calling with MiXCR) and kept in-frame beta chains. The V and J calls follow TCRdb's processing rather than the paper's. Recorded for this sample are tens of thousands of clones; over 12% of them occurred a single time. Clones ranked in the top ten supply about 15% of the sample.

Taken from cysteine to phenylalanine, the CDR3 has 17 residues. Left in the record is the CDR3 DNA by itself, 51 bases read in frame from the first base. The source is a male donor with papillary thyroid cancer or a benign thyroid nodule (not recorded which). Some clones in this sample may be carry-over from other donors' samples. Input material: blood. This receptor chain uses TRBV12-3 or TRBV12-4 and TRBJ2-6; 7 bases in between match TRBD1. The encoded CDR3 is CAGSSHPDRVRANVLTF. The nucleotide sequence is TGTGCCGGCAGTTCCCACCCCGACAGGGTCCGGGCCAACGTCCTGACTTTC.